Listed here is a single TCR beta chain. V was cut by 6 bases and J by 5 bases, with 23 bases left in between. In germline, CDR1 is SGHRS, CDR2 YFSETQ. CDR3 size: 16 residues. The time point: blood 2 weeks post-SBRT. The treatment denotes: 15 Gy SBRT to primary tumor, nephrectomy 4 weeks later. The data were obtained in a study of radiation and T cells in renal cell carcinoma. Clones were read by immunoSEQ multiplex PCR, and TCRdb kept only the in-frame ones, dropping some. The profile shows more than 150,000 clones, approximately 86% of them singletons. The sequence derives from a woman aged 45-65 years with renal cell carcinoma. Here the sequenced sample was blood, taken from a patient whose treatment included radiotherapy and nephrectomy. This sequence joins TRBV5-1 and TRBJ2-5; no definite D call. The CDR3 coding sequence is TGCGCCAGCACCCTTCCGGAAGGGCTGGGCGATGAGACCCAGTACTTC. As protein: CASTLPEGLGDETQYF.